This T cell receptor (beta chain) was recovered during a study of regulatory T cells in long-lasting Graves disease. Turning to the study itself: Treatment with antithyroid drugs for over 5 years, together with positive TSH receptor antibodies, meant persistent Graves' disease. General study results and limits: Persistent Graves' patients showed less TCR diversity than newly diagnosed ones. Clonotypes that were public and shared totalled about 2,500 in persistent patients versus around 1,000 in new patients. Exclusively peripheral blood, rather than thyroid tissue, was studied.

In building TCR beta libraries, iRepertoire HTBI primers were used together with Arm-PCR of CDR3 regions. One entry per CDR3 protein, called by TCRdb with MiXCR from the multiplex PCR reads. The sample has around 430,000 distinct CDR3 sequences, about 20% seen once. Only a few counts were recorded for this clonotype. Its antigen is still unknown. Time point in this sample: persistent/refractory GD, antithyroid drugs over 5 years with positive TRAb. Isolated PBMC RNA provided the starting material for the TCR library. The receptor's source is a female donor with Graves disease. Sequences were derived from peripheral blood mononuclear cells (PBMCs), sampled when the disease was refractory, from a patient treated with antithyroid drugs.

The CDR3: CASKPDPFTNRVTEAFF. The CDR3 DNA sequence: TGTGCCAGTAAACCCGATCCTTTTACCAACAGGGTTACTGAAGCTTTCTTT. The chain is built from TRBV19 and TRBJ1-1; maybe TRBD1 (6 bases). The CDR3 totals 17 residues. The germline V and J ends were trimmed by 7 bases and 5 bases, with 26 bases remaining between them. CDR1 and CDR2 (germline): LNHDA, SQIVND (reference sequence).